A selection of T cell receptor beta chains follows, all from one sample in a study of cytotoxic CD8 clonotypes in ibrutinib-treated CLL. Sequenced by immunoSEQ multiplex PCR; TCRdb stores in-frame clones only, minus some. The table shows approximately 130,000 clones, with around 84% occurring only once. The sequencing used PBMCs, collected after 24 months of ibrutinib treatment. The receptors were gathered from a human donor with chronic lymphocytic leukemia. Each CDR3 is given with its conserved first and last residue. The D gene is left open where the match is weak.

J: TRBJ2-1
D: TRBD2
V: TRBV10-2
length: 18
CDR3: CASSDYSNLAGRYNEQFF

J: TRBJ2-3
D: TRBD1
V: TRBV6-1
length: 15
CDR3: CASSSGTGGGDTQYF

J: TRBJ1-1
D: -
V: TRBV6-1
length: 13
CDR3: CASRKQGGTEAFF

J: TRBJ2-3
D: -
V: TRBV10-3
length: 13
CDR3: CAISESEGHTQYF

J: TRBJ1-5
D: TRBD1
V: TRBV6-1
length: 15
CDR3: CASTRDRGGNQPQHF

J: TRBJ1-1
D: -
V: TRBV29-1
length: 13
CDR3: CSAEQAMNTEAFF

J: TRBJ2-5
D: -
V: TRBV7-2
length: 11
CDR3: CASSLAVTQYF

J: TRBJ2-3
D: TRBD2
V: TRBV7-3
length: 14
CDR3: CASSLGLDSDTQYF

J: TRBJ2-7
D: -
V: TRBV9
length: 14
CDR3: CASSVQPEGGEEYF

J: TRBJ2-7
D: -
V: TRBV27
length: 18
CDR3: CASSWVGGSSTEAYEQYF

J: TRBJ1-1
D: -
V: TRBV2
length: 13
CDR3: CATPGGANTEAFF

J: TRBJ2-2
D: -
V: TRBV7-2
length: 14
CDR3: CASSIAYRAGELFF

J: TRBJ2-5
D: -
V: TRBV7-2
length: 16
CDR3: CASSFGPAIPGETQYF

J: TRBJ1-6
D: -
V: TRBV5-1
length: 17
CDR3: CASSFTGLPAKNSPLHF

J: TRBJ2-2
D: -
V: TRBV18
length: 17
CDR3: CASSPKPGQPNTGELFF

J: TRBJ2-5
D: -
V: TRBV29-1
length: 14
CDR3: CSVEDPQDQETQYF

J: TRBJ2-5
D: TRBD1
V: TRBV7-2
length: 14
CDR3: CASSLQGQQETQYF

J: TRBJ1-2
D: -
V: TRBV6-1
length: 15
CDR3: CASSEGLQGHYGYTF

J: TRBJ1-2
D: -
V: TRBV21-1
length: 16
CDR3: CASSKADRNSNYGYTF

J: TRBJ1-2
D: -
V: TRBV5-6
length: 15
CDR3: CASSLPQGTIYGYTF